These T cell receptor beta chains were read from a single sample in a study of CD4 and CD8 cells across lung adenocarcinoma regions. Each CDR3 protein gets one entry after TCRdb re-called the PCR reads with MiXCR. The data show 16,000 or so distinct CDR3 sequences, roughly three fifths seen once. Sequencing was carried out using CD8+ T cells from the center of a lung tumor. The receptors derive from a female donor with lung adenocarcinoma. The CD4 and CD8 labels of this study may be unreliable. CDR3s include the opening cysteine and the closing phenylalanine or tryptophan. The order of the fields is V gene, D gene, J gene, clone size, CDR3 DNA, CDR3 protein. A D gene is named only where the DNA matches it firmly. Some rows have no size entry. The others give once, few or many, or a class for an expanded clone.

>TRBV12-3/TRBV12-4|TRBD2|TRBJ2-1|.
TGTGCCAGCAGCCCTAGCGGGAACGCCTACAATGAGCAGTTCTTC
CASSPSGNAYNEQFF
>TRBV6-5|.|TRBJ2-6|.
TGTGCCAGCAGTTGGGCAGCTGGGGCCAACGTCCTGACTTTC
CASSWAAGANVLTF
>TRBV6-1|TRBD2|TRBJ2-3|few
TGTGCCAGCAGGGGTAGCGGGGACCCAGCCACAGAGACGCAGTATTTT
CASRGSGDPATETQYF
>TRBV6-5|TRBD2|TRBJ2-3|few
TGTGCCAGCAGTTCCGCGGGACTAGCGGGAGGCACCACAGATACGCAGTATTTT
CASSSAGLAGGTTDTQYF
>TRBV27|TRBD1|TRBJ2-1|few
TGTGCCAGCAGTTTAGACAGGGTGGGGGAGCAGTTCTTC
CASSLDRVGEQFF
>TRBV6-5|.|TRBJ2-3|once
TGTGCCAGCAGTTACGGGACTCTGGGCGCCAAAGACACTCAGTATTTT
CASSYGTLGAKDTQYF
>TRBV6-1|.|TRBJ2-3|.
.
CAWGMGATDTQYF
>TRBV6-1|.|TRBJ2-5|many
TGTGCCAGCAGTGGGGAAGACAGATACCAAGAGACCCAGTACTTC
CASSGEDRYQETQYF
>TRBV6-1|.|TRBJ2-5|medium-sized
TGTGCCAGCAGTCGGGACTCCCTCCGGACCCAGTACTTC
CASSRDSLRTQYF
>TRBV6-1|.|TRBJ2-3|.
TGTGCCAGCCAGGTGGACAGCACAGATGAGCAGTTTTTC
CASQVDSTDEQFF
>TRBV6-1|TRBD2|TRBJ2-1|once
TGTGCCAGCAGTGAATTTGGGGGAGGGCCTGGTACTTACAATGAGCAGTTCTTC
CASSEFGGGPGTYNEQFF
>TRBV10-2|.|TRBJ2-5|medium-sized
TGCGCCAGCAGTGAGCTTGGGGACCCAGTGGGGGAGACCCAGTACTTC
CASSELGDPVGETQYF
>TRBV7-2|.|TRBJ2-5|few
TGTGCCAGCAGCCGACCGAGGGGGGGGGAAGAGACCCAGTACTTC
CASSRPRGGEETQYF
>TRBV4-1|.|TRBJ2-7|.
TGCGCCAGCAGCCAAGAACTACTAACCTACGAGCAGTACTTC
CASSQELLTYEQYF
>TRBV6-1|.|TRBJ2-1|many
TGTGCCAGCACCAACGGGATCTACAATGAGCAGTTCTTC
CASTNGIYNEQFF
>TRBV6-1|.|TRBJ2-3|medium-sized
TGTGCCAGCAGTGAAACCACAGATACGCAGTATTTT
CASSETTDTQYF
>TRBV6-1|.|TRBJ2-5|.
TGTGCCAGCAGTGAAACACGCAGACTCCGCTTC
CASSETRRLRF
>TRBV6-1|.|TRBJ2-4|.
TGTGTGTGCAGCGTCTCGGGGCTGTGGGCCACAAATATTCAGTACTTC
CVCSVSGLWATNIQYF
>TRBV7-8|.|TRBJ1-1|few
TGTGCCAGCAGCTCCAAGGGCGGACGTGCGGAAGCTTTCTTT
CASSSKGGRAEAFF
>TRBV6-1|TRBD2|TRBJ2-1|.
TGTGCCAGCAAGCCAGCGGGGGCTTACAATGAGCAGTTCTTC
CASKPAGAYNEQFF
>TRBV25-1|TRBD2|TRBJ2-7|.
TGTGCCAGCAGTACGACGGGACTAGCGGGAGGGCCGTTGTACGAGCAGTACTTC
CASSTTGLAGGPLYEQYF
>TRBV10-3|.|TRBJ1-1|many
TGTGCCATCAGTGGGACAGATAACACTGAAGCTTTCTTT
CAISGTDNTEAFF
>TRBV6-1|TRBD2|TRBJ2-5|few
TGTGCCAGCAGCCCTAGCGGTATACAAGAGACCCAGTACTTC
CASSPSGIQETQYF
>TRBV6-5|.|TRBJ1-2|.
TGTGCCAGCAGTTACTGGGCAGGGGAGGGGAACTATGGCTACACCTTC
CASSYWAGEGNYGYTF
>TRBV4-2|.|TRBJ2-3|.
TGTGCCAGCAGCCACCCAGAGAGCACAGACATGCAGTATTTC
CASSHPESTDMQYF
>TRBV6-1|.|TRBJ2-5|.
TGTGCGGGGCTCGGGGGCGGTGACCGGGAGACCCAGTACTTC
CAGLGGGDRETQYF
>TRBV6-5|.|TRBJ2-4|.
TGTGCCAGCCGTCCCTCGGGGCACCGAGCCAAAGACATTCAGTACTTC
CASRPSGHRAKDIQYF